A single sample is the source of the 12 T cell receptor beta chains below, sequenced in a study of neurological immune-mediated disorders (dated by TCRdb to between 2019 and 2020). Library preparation employed 5' RACE. For sequencing, an Illumina HiSeq 2500 was employed. TCRdb applied fastp at Q25 and MiXCR to the public reads, then kept only in-frame beta chains. Rows with one shared CDR3 protein collapse into an entry with the most common genes and DNA. This sample comprises about 59,000 distinct CDR3 sequences, 3% to 4% of them detected only once. The top ten clones comprise under 4% of the sample. Source material: PBMCs. Receptor source: a woman in her twenties or thirties with multiple sclerosis.

This clonotype was seen a few times. The rearrangement uses TRBV2 and TRBJ2-1, with a weak D call TRBD2 (5 bases). Trimming removed 9 bases at V and 5 bases at J, with 17 bases between. The CDR3 runs 14 residues. In germline, CDR1 is SNHLY, CDR2 FYNNEI. CDR3: CASTEGRLHNEQFF. In nucleotides, the CDR3 is TGTGCCAGTACTGAGGGCCGACTACACAATGAGCAGTTCTTC.

This clonotype was detected a few times. A read error may produce the germline difference seen at one junction end. The chain carries TRBV20-1 and TRBJ1-5; TRBD1 is a possible D gene (5 bases). The CDR3 is 12 residues long. Germline CDR1 and CDR2: DFQATT and SNEGSKA (reference sequence). The CDR3 region is CSGGSGDQPQNF. Here the CDR3 DNA reads TGCAGCGGGGGATCTGGGGATCAGCCCCAGAATTTT.

This clonotype was seen ten or more times. The chain joins TRBV28 to TRBJ2-2, with no clear D. The CDR3 extends over 18 amino acids. V lost 5 bases and J 0 bases, leaving 19 bases between the germline ends. Germline CDR1 is MDHEN and CDR2 is SYDVKM. CDR3 region: CASSVVRPRAPNTGELFF. CDR3 in DNA: TGTGCCAGCAGTGTCGTAAGGCCTAGAGCTCCGAACACCGGGGAGCTGTTTTTT.

This clonotype was seen ten or more times. J is TRBJ2-1 and V is TRBV27; 7 nucleotides align to TRBD2. CDR1 is MNHEY, CDR2 SMNVEV, per germline (reference sequence). The length of the CDR3 is 14 residues. Trimming removed 9 bases from V and 10 bases from J; junction bases left unmatched: 15. The CDR3 spells CASTLWRGKPEQFF. As DNA, the CDR3 is TGTGCCAGTACCCTGTGGCGGGGGAAACCCGAGCAGTTCTTC.

In this sample, this clonotype turned up many times. The rearrangement joins TRBV7-9 to TRBJ1-1; 8 positions match TRBD1. J gave up 1 base and V 5 bases, and 6 bases lay outside the gene matches. CDR3 length: 15 residues. CDR1 and CDR2 (germline): SEHNR, FQNEAQ (reference sequence). CDR3 coding DNA: TGTGCCAGCAGCGGCTCAGGGGGCAGGAACACTGAAGCTTTCTTT. As protein: CASSGSGGRNTEAFF.

This clonotype was recorded many times. The chain combines TRBV5-1 with TRBJ2-7, with D perhaps TRBD2 (5 bases). This CDR3 has 12 amino acids. V dropped 1 base and J dropped 5 bases, with 7 bases sitting between them. From germline, CDR1 is SGHRS and CDR2 YFSETQ. This chain's CDR3 is CASSLPGDEQYF. The CDR3 region has the DNA TGCGCCAGCAGCTTGCCCGGGGACGAGCAGTACTTC.

This clonotype was detected ten times or more. The rearrangement links TRBV5-1 to TRBJ2-5, with 7 bases that match TRBD1. The CDR3 has 13 amino acids. J lost 4 bases, V lost 2 bases, and 2 bases had no gene match. CDR1 is SGHRS and CDR2 is YFSETQ in the germline V gene. The CDR3 DNA reads as TGCGCCAGCAGCTTACAGGGGACAGAGACCCAGTACTTC. Translating it yields CASSLQGTETQYF.

Ten or more counts support this clonotype. The V gene is TRBV6-2 or TRBV6-3, the J gene TRBJ2-7; D possibly corresponds to TRBD2 (5 bases). Trimming removed 7 bases at V and 1 base at J, with 23 bases between. This CDR3 has 17 amino acids. Germline V gives CDR1 MNHEY, CDR2 SVGEGT. CDR3 coding DNA: TGTGCCAGCACCTCCACGAGGGTCCTGTCTACTTCCTACGAGCAGTACTTC. Residues: CASTSTRVLSTSYEQYF.

In this sample, this clonotype turned up many times. This rearrangement joins TRBV5-1 to TRBJ1-1, with 11 nucleotides matching TRBD1. The germline gives CDR1 SGHRS, CDR2 YFSETQ. After removal of 4 bases from V and 11 bases from J, the junction contained 7 bases not matched to a gene. This CDR3 region has 13 residues. This CDR3 is CASSAGQGGRAFF. CDR3 in DNA: TGCGCCAGCAGCGCGGGACAGGGGGGTAGGGCTTTCTTT.

This clonotype turned up a few times. A much larger clone lies one base from this, so it may be a read error. Here the CDR3 omits its conserved ending phenylalanine or tryptophan, so a read error is the likely source. The chain links TRBV7-2 to TRBJ2-4; no firm D call. Germline V gene lookup returns CDR1 SGHTA and CDR2 FQGNSA. This CDR3 has 13 amino acids. V gave up 0 bases and J gave up 6 bases, with 6 bases separating them. Here the CDR3 reads CASSLAGVNIQYC. The CDR3 nucleotides read TGTGCCAGCAGCTTAGCCGGTGTAAACATTCAGTACTGC.

This clonotype appeared many times. V is TRBV5-1 and J is TRBJ2-7; 7 bases agree with TRBD1. CDR1 is SGHRS, CDR2 YFSETQ, per germline. The CDR3 contains 14 residues. Trimming took 6 bases from V and 3 from J; bases not matched to a gene: 9. This chain's CDR3 is CASTSRDSDYEQYF. The CDR3 DNA reads TGCGCCAGCACCAGTAGGGACAGCGACTACGAGCAGTACTTC.

This clonotype was detected many times. CDR3: CASSQETSRRGEKLFF. The CDR3 nucleotides are TGTGCCAGCAGCCAAGAGACCAGCCGGAGGGGGGAAAAACTGTTTTTT. The V gene is TRBV4-2, the J gene TRBJ1-4; D possibly corresponds to TRBD1 (6 bases). The CDR3 extends over 16 amino acids. Germline V gene sequence: CDR1 LGHNA, CDR2 YNFKEQ. Trimming cost V 0 bases and J 8 bases, with 16 bases left between them.